One and the same sample provided the 14 T cell receptor beta chains below, sequenced in a study of response to subunit inactivated influenza vaccine. TCRdb used MiXCR to reprocess the RT-PCR reads, holding one entry per CDR3 protein. The table includes roughly 500,000 distinct CDR3 sequences, 16% detected once. The sequenced sample was CD4+ T cells sorted from PBMCs, obtained about 23 months after vaccination. Every receptor here comes from a man in his fifties or sixties who received an inactivated influenza vaccine.

The V call is TRBV4-1, the J call TRBJ2-5, with 10 bases aligning to TRBD1. Germline trimming cut 2 bases from V and 5 bases from J; bases unmatched to any gene: 5. This CDR3 is 15 amino acids long. CDR1 is MGHRA, CDR2 YSYEKL, per germline. The CDR3 bases are TGCGCCAGCAGCCAACTGACAGGGGGCCTGGAGACCCAGTACTTC. Amino acids: CASSQLTGGLETQYF.

This clonotype was seen a handful of times. The J gene is TRBJ2-7, the V gene TRBV10-3, with 13 nucleotides matching TRBD2. J lost 6 bases, V lost 4 bases, and 6 bases had no gene match. Looked up from germline, CDR1 is ENHRY and CDR2 is SYGVKD. There are 15 residues in the CDR3. CDR3 loop: CAISGGTSGILEQYF. For the CDR3, the DNA is TGTGCCATCAGTGGCGGGACTAGCGGGATCCTCGAGCAGTACTTC.

This clonotype was counted ten times or more. The chain uses TRBV3-1 and TRBJ2-4; 9 bases are a match to TRBD1. With 3 bases clipped from V and 6 bases from J, the junction kept 3 bases outside the gene matches. The CDR3 covers 14 residues. Germline V gives CDR1 LGHDT, CDR2 YNNKEL (reference sequence). CDR3: CASSHQDRGNIQYF. In DNA, the CDR3 is TGTGCCAGCAGCCACCAGGACAGGGGAAACATTCAGTACTTC.

This clonotype was detected a few times. J is TRBJ2-5 and V is TRBV9; 7 positions agree with TRBD1. The CDR3 has 15 residues. Germline lookup yields CDR1 SGDLS and CDR2 YYNGEE. V lost 0 bases and J lost 5; bases outside the gene matches: 7. The CDR3 sequence: CASSVGNRGLETQYF. CDR3 DNA sequence: TGTGCCAGCAGCGTAGGTAACAGGGGCCTCGAGACCCAGTACTTC.

This clonotype turned up a few times. This chain links TRBV9 with TRBJ2-3; TRBD1 might be the D (5 bases). The CDR3 length is 15 residues. V gave up 0 bases and J gave up 4 bases, with 12 bases separating them. Germline loops: CDR1 SGDLS, CDR2 YYNGEE. The CDR3 spells CASSVGLQGSDTQYF. The CDR3 DNA reads TGTGCCAGCAGCGTAGGTCTGCAGGGCTCAGATACGCAGTATTTT.

The gene calls are TRBV10-3 and TRBJ2-3, with D perhaps TRBD2 (5 bases). The germline gives CDR1 ENHRY, CDR2 SYGVKD. The CDR3 contains 11 residues. The V gene lost 9 bases and the J gene lost 1 base, with 5 bases spanning the gap. This CDR3 reads CAISGTDTQYF. In nucleotides, the CDR3 is TGTGCCATTAGCGGCACAGATACGCAGTATTTT.

This clonotype has at least ten counts. The chain joins TRBV6-5 to TRBJ1-1; D might be TRBD1 (5 bases). Germline assignment: CDR1 MNHEY and CDR2 SVGAGI. This CDR3 comprises 13 residues. Trimming pared 6 bases from V and 11 bases from J, leaving 19 bases between. The CDR3 spells CASRYADGGTAFF. CDR3 bases: TGTGCCAGCAGATACGCTGACGGGGGGACGGCTTTCTTT.

Ten or more counts support this clonotype. This chain connects TRBV5-1 to TRBJ1-6; possible D gene TRBD1, 6 bases. The CDR3 totals 13 residues. Germline-derived CDR1 and CDR2 are SGHRS and YFSETQ. V was trimmed by 4 bases and J by 7 bases, leaving 9 bases between them. The DNA for the CDR3 is TGCGCCAGCAGCCCCGGACAGAATTCACCCCTCCACTTT. Translating it yields CASSPGQNSPLHF.

This clonotype has only a few counts. V and J are TRBV28 and TRBJ2-1; D uncertain. The germline V gene encodes CDR1 MDHEN and CDR2 SYDVKM. CDR3 length: 14 amino acids. Trimming took 3 bases from V and 5 from J, leaving 11 bases between them. In nucleotides, the CDR3 is TGTGCCAGCAGTTTTTGGGCTAGTCACAATGAGCAGTTCTTC. Amino acids: CASSFWASHNEQFF.

This clonotype was observed a few times. The genes are TRBV5-1 and TRBJ2-1; 11 bases match TRBD2. This CDR3 is 17 amino acids long. J gave up 9 bases and V 2 bases, and 13 bases lay outside the gene matches. The germline CDR1 and CDR2 sequences are SGHRS and YFSETQ. The CDR3 DNA sequence: TGCGCCAGCAGCTTTGACCCCACTAGCGGGAGAATTGGTGAGCAGTTCTTC. Translation gives CASSFDPTSGRIGEQFF.

A few counts support this clonotype. The chain employs TRBV3-1 and TRBJ2-1; unclear D gene. The CDR3 loop spans 14 amino acids. The germline V gene encodes CDR1 LGHDT and CDR2 YNNKEL (reference sequence). Between the trimmed V and J ends, which lost 0 bases and 15 bases, there was a span of 18 bases. The CDR3 DNA reads TGTGCCAGCAGCCAAGATAACTATCTGGATGCGCGGTTCTTC. Amino acids: CASSQDNYLDARFF.

The CDR3 DNA reads as TGCAGTGCTAGTCCAGGGCCGCCCTACGAGCAGTACTTC. Protein sequence: CSASPGPPYEQYF. The chain couples TRBV20-1 to TRBJ2-7; a possible D gene is TRBD1 (5 bases). The germline gives CDR1 DFQATT, CDR2 SNEGSKA (reference sequence). The CDR3 extends over 13 amino acids. The V end was cut by 3 bases, the J end by 2 bases, with 11 bases between.

There are many counts of this clonotype. The V call is TRBV7-2, the J call TRBJ2-3; no reliable D call. Germline V lookup: CDR1 SGHTA, CDR2 FQGNSA. V lost 1 base and J 1 base, leaving 9 bases between the germline ends. This CDR3 has 15 residues. CDR3 loop: CASSLGPPGTDTQYF. The CDR3 DNA is TGTGCCAGCAGCTTAGGCCCTCCGGGCACAGATACGCAGTATTTT.

This clonotype was recorded at least ten times. The chain links TRBV19 to TRBJ2-4, with 7 bases identical to TRBD1. Looked up from germline, CDR1 is LNHDA and CDR2 is SQIVND (reference sequence). The CDR3 covers 13 residues. V shed 6 bases, J shed 8 bases, and the junction held 7 bases outside the gene matches. The CDR3, as DNA: TGTGCCAGTAGGAGACAGGGAGATGACATTCAGTACTTC. It encodes CASRRQGDDIQYF.